A selection of T cell receptor beta chains follows, all from one sample in a study of regulatory T cells. The protocol was immunoSEQ multiplex PCR, while the TCRdb copy is restricted to in-frame clones and leaves out a portion. The data show about 21,000 clones, about 88% seen once. The sample comprised conventional CD4+ T cells sorted from blood. The receptors here all came from a child under 18 with CD3G deficiency. CDR3s include the opening cysteine and the closing phenylalanine or tryptophan. D genes are given only for firm matches. Size is stated for part of the rows, as once, few or many counts, or as a class when the clone is expanded.

abundance | j_gene | v_gene | d_gene | CDR3nt | CDR3aa
NA | TRBJ2-1 | TRBV28 | TRBD2 | TGTGCCAGCAGTTTGAAGCGGGAGGGCAATTACAATGAGCAGTTCTTC | CASSLKREGNYNEQFF
NA | TRBJ2-3 | TRBV7-9 | TRBD2 | TGTGCCAGCAGTAGCGGGAGCACAGATACGCAGTATTTT | CASSSGSTDTQYF
NA | TRBJ1-2 | TRBV6-1 | NA | TGTGCCAGCAGTGAAGTGGACAGCGGTCCCTATGGCTACACCTTC | CASSEVDSGPYGYTF
NA | TRBJ2-4 | TRBV19 | NA | TGTGCCAGTAGCCCGGCAGGGGCGGACATTCAGTACTTC | CASSPAGADIQYF
NA | TRBJ2-2 | TRBV28 | TRBD1 | TGTGCCAGCAGTTTGGGGACAGGGGGCTCCGGGGAGCTGTTTTTT | CASSLGTGGSGELFF
NA | TRBJ2-7 | TRBV6-1 | TRBD1 | TGTGCCAGCAGTGAGGCCGGGACAGGGCCGCCCTACGAGCAGTACTTC | CASSEAGTGPPYEQYF
NA | TRBJ1-1 | TRBV28 | TRBD1 | TGTGCCAGCAGTTTCAGACAGGGGGCAGGAAACACTGAAGCTTTCTTT | CASSFRQGAGNTEAFF
NA | TRBJ2-5 | TRBV6-1 | TRBD1 | TGTGCCAGCAGTGCAGGGACAGTTGAGACCCAGTACTTC | CASSAGTVETQYF
NA | TRBJ2-5 | TRBV7-9 | NA | TGTGCCAGCAGCTTAGGGGCCAGCCCCCAAGAGACCCAGTACTTC | CASSLGASPQETQYF
NA | TRBJ2-4 | TRBV4-2 | NA | TGTGCCAGCAGCCAAGCCCACCGCTGGGGGCCAAAAAACATTCAGTACTTC | CASSQAHRWGPKNIQYF
NA | TRBJ2-3 | TRBV14 | TRBD2 | TGTGCCAGCAGCCTGCGGGACTACACAGATACGCAGTATTTT | CASSLRDYTDTQYF
NA | TRBJ2-3 | TRBV5-1 | NA | TGCGCCAGCAGCTATAGCCCTAGCACAGATACGCAGTATTTT | CASSYSPSTDTQYF
NA | TRBJ2-2 | TRBV19 | NA | TGTGCCAGTGGGGGTGGAAGGACCGGGGAGCTGTTTTTT | CASGGGRTGELFF
NA | TRBJ2-5 | TRBV25-1 | NA | TGTGCCAGCAGCCACTGGGGGGAGAGGGAGACCCAGTACTTC | CASSHWGERETQYF
NA | TRBJ2-1 | TRBV7-9 | TRBD2 | TGTGCCAGCGGTCTAGGACTAGCGGGAAACAATGAGCAGTTCTTC | CASGLGLAGNNEQFF
NA | TRBJ2-3 | TRBV14 | NA | TGTGCCAGCAGCCCCACCTCGAATACGCAGTATTTT | CASSPTSNTQYF
NA | TRBJ2-1 | TRBV11-2 | TRBD2 | TGTGCCAGCAGCTTAAGGGGACTAGCGGGAGGAGACCAGGGGGATGAGCAGTTCTTC | CASSLRGLAGGDQGDEQFF
NA | TRBJ1-2 | TRBV6-6 | TRBD1 | TGTGCCAGCAGTTACCCGACAGGGGGTTTCTATGGCTACACCTTC | CASSYPTGGFYGYTF
NA | TRBJ2-3 | TRBV27 | TRBD1 | TGTGCCAGCAGCCGACAGGGATCTAGCACAGATACGCAGTATTTT | CASSRQGSSTDTQYF
NA | TRBJ2-7 | TRBV11-3 | TRBD1 | TGTGCCAGCAGCTTAGATCGACAGGGGAGATACGAGCAGTACTTC | CASSLDRQGRYEQYF
once | TRBJ2-5 | TRBV20-1 | NA | TGCAGTGCCCGGGACCGGGTGACCCAGTACTTC | CSARDRVTQYF
NA | TRBJ1-1 | TRBV6-5 | TRBD1 | TGTGCCAGCTGTTACTCAGGGGGAGGGAACACTGAAGCTTTCTTT | CASCYSGGGNTEAFF
NA | TRBJ2-1 | TRBV27 | NA | TGTGCCAGCAGCTCAATACTAGGGGGTGAGCAGTTCTTC | CASSSILGGEQFF
NA | TRBJ2-3 | TRBV7-8 | NA | TGTGCCAGCAGTTCGGGACTCTTCCGCACAGATACGCAGTATTTT | CASSSGLFRTDTQYF
once | TRBJ2-3 | TRBV19 | TRBD2 | TGTGCCAGTAGCCGTACGACTAGCGGGACTTATACGCAGTATTTT | CASSRTTSGTYTQYF
NA | TRBJ2-2 | TRBV28 | NA | TGTGCCAGCGCCCTTAACACCGGGGAGCTGTTTTTT | CASALNTGELFF
NA | TRBJ2-7 | TRBV6-1 | NA | TGTGCCAGCAGTGAACTGACTAGATCTGGCGAGCAGTACTTC | CASSELTRSGEQYF
once | TRBJ2-1 | TRBV28 | TRBD2 | TGTGCCAGCAGTCTAGCGGGCGCCCTTCATGAGCAGTTCTTC | CASSLAGALHEQFF
NA | TRBJ2-7 | TRBV28 | NA | TGTGCCAGCAGGGGGCGGAAAACCACCTACGAGCAGTACTTC | CASRGRKTTYEQYF
NA | TRBJ2-3 | TRBV5-1 | NA | TGCGCCAGCAGCTTGGATGGGCAGGGGATAACAGATACGCAGTATTTT | CASSLDGQGITDTQYF
NA | TRBJ1-6 | TRBV6-6 | NA | TGTGCCAGCAAGGCAGGGGAGAAGTATAATTCACCCCTCCACTTT | CASKAGEKYNSPLHF
once | TRBJ2-3 | TRBV5-1 | NA | TGCGCCAGCAGCTTAGAGGGGAGGCTCTCCGCAGATACGCAGTATTTT | CASSLEGRLSADTQYF
NA | TRBJ2-6 | TRBV11-2 | NA | TGTGCCAGCAATCGGTACTCTGGGGCCAACGTCCTGACTTTC | CASNRYSGANVLTF
NA | TRBJ2-1 | TRBV5-1 | TRBD2 | TGCGCCAGCAGGAGGGCGGGAGGGACAGTGAATGAGCAGTTCTTC | CASRRAGGTVNEQFF
NA | TRBJ2-1 | TRBV27 | NA | TGTGCCAGCAGAGCCGGGACATCGGGACTGAATGAGCAGTTCTTC | CASRAGTSGLNEQFF
NA | TRBJ2-1 | TRBV5-1 | NA | TGCGCCAGCAGCTTGTCAGGCAGGAGCTCCAATGAGCAGTTCTTC | CASSLSGRSSNEQFF
NA | TRBJ2-3 | TRBV7-9 | TRBD1 | TGTGCCAGCAGTCTGGACAGGGGGGCAGATACGCAGTATTTT | CASSLDRGADTQYF
once | TRBJ2-5 | TRBV11-1 | TRBD1 | TGTGCCAGCAACCACAGGGGCGGGCAAGAGACCCAGTACTTC | CASNHRGGQETQYF
NA | TRBJ2-6 | TRBV6-1 | NA | TGTGCCAGCAGACATGCGGGACCTGGGGCCAACGTCCTGACTTTC | CASRHAGPGANVLTF
NA | TRBJ2-5 | TRBV20-1 | NA | TGCAGTGCTACACAGAGGGAGACCCAGTACTTC | CSATQRETQYF
NA | TRBJ2-2 | TRBV5-1 | TRBD2 | TGCGCCAGCAGCTGGGGCGGGAGTAACACCGGGGAGCTGTTTTTT | CASSWGGSNTGELFF
NA | TRBJ2-3 | TRBV11-2 | TRBD1 | TGTGCCAGCAGCTTAGACAGGGGGAGCACAGATACGCAGTATTTT | CASSLDRGSTDTQYF
NA | TRBJ2-1 | TRBV7-8 | TRBD2 | TGTGCCAGCAGCTCCGACCTTACTAGCGGGGGCTACAATGAGCAGTTCTTC | CASSSDLTSGGYNEQFF
once | TRBJ2-1 | TRBV14 | NA | TGTGCCAGCAGCCAAGTGGGTTATAGCGGACCCTACAATGAGCAGTTCTTC | CASSQVGYSGPYNEQFF
NA | TRBJ2-1 | TRBV28 | TRBD2 | TGTGCCAGCATCGCGGGTTGGGGCGCAGAGCGGGAGGGCAATGAGCAGTTCTTC | CASIAGWGAEREGNEQFF
NA | TRBJ2-5 | TRBV7-9 | TRBD2 | TGTGCCAGCAGCTCTCAAGCTAGCGGGAGTTTTGAGACCCAGTACTTC | CASSSQASGSFETQYF
NA | TRBJ2-7 | TRBV7-3 | NA | TGTGCCAGCAGCCGGCAGAAGGACCCCTCCTACGAGCAGTACTTC | CASSRQKDPSYEQYF
NA | TRBJ2-2 | TRBV11-2 | TRBD1 | TGTGCCAGCAGCTTGGATGACAGGGTAACCGGGGAGCTGTTTTTT | CASSLDDRVTGELFF
NA | TRBJ2-1 | TRBV28 | TRBD2 | TGTGCCAGCGCTATAGCGGGAGCGGGGTACAATGAGCAGTTCTTC | CASAIAGAGYNEQFF
NA | TRBJ1-1 | TRBV6-1 | NA | TGTGCCAGCAGCTTCGAGGACACTGAAGCTTTCTTT | CASSFEDTEAFF
NA | TRBJ2-7 | TRBV5-1 | NA | TGCGCCAGCAGTTCCGGGGACGGCTCCTACGAGCAGTACTTC | CASSSGDGSYEQYF
NA | TRBJ1-5 | TRBV6-1 | NA | TGTGCCAGCAGCGTACAGGGAGCGGGTCAGCCCCAGCATTTT | CASSVQGAGQPQHF
NA | TRBJ2-7 | TRBV7-9 | TRBD2 | TGTGCCAGCAGCCGCGGGACTAGCGGGAGGAGCGAGCAGTACTTC | CASSRGTSGRSEQYF
NA | TRBJ2-1 | TRBV7-9 | TRBD2 | TGTGCCAGCAGCCTAAAGCGGGGGACTTACAATGAGCAGTTCTTC | CASSLKRGTYNEQFF
NA | TRBJ1-1 | TRBV28 | NA | TGTGCCAGCAGGAGGGGAGGAGTGCTGACTGAAGCTTTCTTT | CASRRGGVLTEAFF